Below are 23 T cell receptor beta chains sequenced from a single sample in a study of blood T cell repertoires in COVID-19 (dated by TCRdb to the early 2020s). Library preparation used the immunoSEQ multiplex PCR assay. What TCRdb holds here is the immuneACCESS table cut down to in-frame rearrangements. Part of the clones is not present; checked against another copy, under half of the missing clones reflect an unresolved V gene, and the others are unexplained. The sample contains 100,000 to 150,000 clones, about 85% of them found a single time. Clones ranked in the top ten supply 8% to 10% of the sample. The sequencing input was peripheral blood. The receptor source for this set is a man in his forties with active or convalescent COVID-19.

The gene calls are TRBV2 and TRBJ2-5; TRBD2 matches 8 bases. This CDR3 has 13 residues. The V segment lost 5 bases and the J segment 3 bases; nucleotides outside the gene matches: 2. The germline CDR1 and CDR2 sequences are SNHLY and FYNNEI. CDR3 sequence: CASSPGGKETQYF. DNA of the CDR3: TGTGCCAGCAGTCCGGGGGGGAAAGAGACCCAGTACTTC.

The chain employs TRBV19 and TRBJ1-3; maybe TRBD1 (6 bases). The CDR3 totals 16 residues. Trimming cost V 4 bases and J 0 bases, with 13 bases left between them. Germline loops: CDR1 LNHDA, CDR2 SQIVND (reference sequence). The CDR3 bases are TGTGCCAGTAGTAGGCGGGGGGGGCCCTCTGGAAACACCATATATTTT. Protein product: CASSRRGGPSGNTIYF. Together with reference TRBV19 and TRBJ1-3, the CDR3 gives the full variable domain: DGGITQSPKYLFRKEGQNVTLSCEQNLNHDAMYWYRQDPGQGLRLIYYSQIVNDFQKGDIAEGYSVSREKKESFPLTVTSAQKNPTAFYLCASSRRGGPSGNTIYFGEGSWLTVV.

The chain employs TRBV19 and TRBJ2-7; TRBD2 aligns across 13 bases. The CDR3 spans 15 residues. V lost 5 bases and J lost 3; bases outside the gene matches: 4. Per germline, CDR1 LNHDA and CDR2 SQIVND (reference sequence). CDR3 loop: CASSFRTSGGYEQYF. In DNA form, the CDR3 reads TGTGCCAGTAGTTTCCGGACTAGCGGGGGCTACGAGCAGTACTTC.

This clone was observed a single time. This chain uses TRBV3-1 (or the pseudogene TRBV3-2) with TRBJ2-5; 8 positions agree with TRBD1. The V gene end was trimmed by 1 base and the J gene end by 4 bases; junction bases not matched to a gene: 8. From germline, CDR1 is LGHDT and CDR2 YNNKEL (reference sequence). The CDR3 covers 16 residues. In DNA, the CDR3 is TGTGCCAGCAGCCAAGGAGGGGCAACAGGGGGAGAGACCCAGTACTTC. This translates into CASSQGGATGGETQYF.

This rearrangement joins TRBV11-2 to TRBJ2-2; D perhaps matches TRBD2 (6 bases). The CDR3 contains 15 residues. CDR1 SGHAT and CDR2 FQNNGV come from the germline V gene. Trimming stripped 5 bases from V and 7 bases from J, with 17 bases between. The CDR3 DNA reads as TGTGCCAGCAGCCTGATGTCCTTCGGGGGCGGGGAGCTGTTTTTT. Translating gives CASSLMSFGGGELFF.

The J gene is TRBJ2-1, the V gene TRBV5-1; D is uncertain. The germline V gene has CDR1 SGHRS and CDR2 YFSETQ. V dropped 1 base and J dropped 0 bases, with 11 bases sitting between them. CDR3 length: 16 amino acids. The DNA for the CDR3 is TGCGCCAGCAGCTTGTCCCCAAAGAGCTCCTACAATGAGCAGTTCTTC. Translation gives CASSLSPKSSYNEQFF.

The rearrangement links TRBV27 to TRBJ1-2, with D perhaps matching TRBD1 (5 bases). Germline V lookup: CDR1 MNHEY, CDR2 SMNVEV (reference sequence). Trimming stripped 2 bases from V and 5 bases from J, with 21 bases between. There are 17 residues in the CDR3. The CDR3 region is CASSLSPPTGTTYGYTF. The DNA of the CDR3 is TGTGCCAGCAGTTTAAGCCCCCCCACAGGTACCACTTATGGCTACACCTTC.

Here the CDR3 reads CASSPGWGPGQPQHF. Written as DNA, the CDR3 is TGTGCCAGCAGTCCCGGCTGGGGGCCGGGGCAGCCCCAGCATTTT. The V and J genes are TRBV27 and TRBJ1-5, with a tentative D call TRBD1 (6 bases). V was pared by 5 bases and J by 7 bases, with 18 bases between. CDR1 and CDR2 from the germline V gene are MNHEY and SMNVEV (reference sequence). The CDR3 length is 15 residues.

The gene calls are TRBV6-5 and TRBJ2-2, with D possibly being TRBD1 (6 bases). CDR3 length: 15 amino acids. Trimming removed 7 bases at V and 0 bases at J, with 12 bases between. Germline assignment: CDR1 MNHEY and CDR2 SVGAGI. CDR3 DNA sequence: TGTGCCAGCACCCTTGGGGGCGCGAACACCGGGGAGCTGTTTTTT. Translation: CASTLGGANTGELFF.

The chain uses TRBV19 and TRBJ2-1; a possible D gene is TRBD2 (7 bases). Germline loops: CDR1 LNHDA, CDR2 SQIVND (reference sequence). There are 16 residues in the CDR3. V dropped 6 bases and J dropped 8 bases, with 23 bases sitting between them. The CDR3: CASRLSGTLGGDEQFF. CDR3 DNA sequence: TGTGCCAGTAGACTATCCGGGACCCTAGGGGGGGATGAGCAGTTCTTC.

The V gene is TRBV5-5, the J gene TRBJ2-7; possible D gene TRBD1, 5 bases. The germline V gene encodes CDR1 SGHKS and CDR2 YYEKEE (reference sequence). The CDR3 contains 17 residues. The V and J ends lost 4 bases and 3 bases respectively, with 23 bases between them. The CDR3: CASSPRGRAGPLYEQYF. In DNA form, the CDR3 reads TGTGCCAGCAGCCCCCGCGGTCGGGCAGGGCCACTCTACGAGCAGTACTTC. Drawing the rest from reference TRBV5-5 and TRBJ2-7, the complete variable domain is DAGVTQSPTHLIKTRGQQVTLRCSPISGHKSVSWYQQVLGQGPQFIFQYYEKEERGRGNFPDRFSARQFPNYSSELNVNALLLGDSALYLCASSPRGRAGPLYEQYFGPGTRLTVT.

J is TRBJ1-3 and V is TRBV4-2; 7 bases agree with TRBD1. The CDR3 is 15 residues long. Germline CDR1 reads LGHNA; CDR2 reads YNFKEQ. Unmatched junction bases numbered 6, after V lost 4 bases and J lost 3 bases. For the CDR3, the DNA is TGTGCCAGCAGCCTAATGGGACAGTATGGAAACACCATATATTTT. Protein product: CASSLMGQYGNTIYF.

This clone was detected once. This chain joins TRBV7-2 and TRBJ1-5; possible D gene TRBD1, 5 bases. Trimming pared 5 bases from V and 2 bases from J, leaving 19 bases between. CDR3 length: 17 amino acids. Per the germline V gene, CDR1 is SGHTA and CDR2 is FQGNSA. The CDR3 nucleotides are TGTGCCAGCAGCACCGGGGGAGGGCGTCGCGGCAATCAGCCCCAGCATTTT. It translates to CASSTGGGRRGNQPQHF.

The sample holds many counts of this clone. This chain links TRBV4-1 with TRBJ1-1, with 7 bases matching TRBD1. The CDR3 is made up of 13 amino acids. The germline CDR1 and CDR2 sequences are MGHRA and YSYEKL. V shed 8 bases, J shed 3 bases, and the junction held 6 bases outside the gene matches. The DNA for the CDR3 is TGCGCCAGCGGACGACAGGGCGACACTGAAGCTTTCTTT. This translates into CASGRQGDTEAFF.

CDR3 loop: CASSEPGLAGGLSSYNEQFF. For the CDR3, the DNA is TGTGCCAGCAGTGAACCTGGACTAGCGGGGGGTCTCAGCTCCTACAATGAGCAGTTCTTC. The chain couples TRBV2 to TRBJ2-1, with 14 positions matching TRBD2. Losses at the gene ends were 2 bases for V and 0 bases for J; bases not matched to a gene: 9. Per germline, CDR1 SNHLY and CDR2 FYNNEI. The CDR3 length is 20 residues.

The chain combines TRBV19 with TRBJ2-5; TRBD2 agrees at 11 bases. The ends lost 7 bases at V and 7 bases at J; junction bases unmatched: 11. The CDR3 consists of 15 residues. Germline V gives CDR1 LNHDA, CDR2 SQIVND (reference sequence). The CDR3 region is CASTSTSGNRLTQYF. As DNA, the CDR3 is TGTGCCAGTACTTCGACTAGCGGGAACAGGTTGACCCAGTACTTC. Full variable domain (rest looked up from reference TRBV19 and TRBJ2-5): DGGITQSPKYLFRKEGQNVTLSCEQNLNHDAMYWYRQDPGQGLRLIYYSQIVNDFQKGDIAEGYSVSREKKESFPLTVTSAQKNPTAFYLCASTSTSGNRLTQYFGPGTRLLVL.

This clone was detected only a few times. This chain links TRBV19 with TRBJ2-7; TRBD2 matches 8 bases. The germline V gene encodes CDR1 LNHDA and CDR2 SQIVND (reference sequence). After removal of 5 bases from V and 3 bases from J, the junction contained 18 bases not matched to a gene. This CDR3 has 18 amino acids. CDR3 loop: CASSPGGGLGAGDYEQYF. CDR3 bases: TGTGCCAGTAGTCCCGGCGGGGGGCTAGGAGCGGGGGACTACGAGCAGTACTTC.

V is TRBV23-1 and J is TRBJ1-1; D is perhaps TRBD1 (5 bases). TRBV23-1 is sorted into the ORF group, with uncertain function. The CDR3 contains 16 residues. V lost 6 bases and J 1 base, leaving 18 bases between the germline ends. The CDR3 spells CASRPLGERGNTEAFF. The CDR3 nucleotides read TGCGCCAGCAGACCCTTAGGGGAAAGGGGGAACACTGAAGCTTTCTTT.

The V and J genes are TRBV12-3 or TRBV12-4 and TRBJ1-2, with 8 bases aligning to TRBD1. V gave up 6 bases and J gave up 3 bases; unmatched junction bases: 3. This CDR3 comprises 13 residues. The CDR3 sequence: CASSRTGYYGYTF. The CDR3 DNA follows: TGTGCCAGCAGCCGGACAGGGTACTATGGCTACACCTTC.

The rearrangement links TRBV10-1 to TRBJ2-5; 7 nucleotides line up with TRBD2. Trimming at V came to 0 bases and at J to 4 bases, leaving 2 bases not matched to a gene. This CDR3 contains 14 residues. From germline, CDR1 is WNHNN and CDR2 SYGVQD (reference sequence). CDR3 in amino acids: CASSESAGRETQYF. CDR3 DNA sequence: TGCGCCAGCAGTGAGTCAGCGGGGAGAGAGACCCAGTACTTC.

This clone has just a few counts. The chain employs TRBV14 and TRBJ2-3; 12 bases line up with TRBD2. Germline trimming cut 2 bases from V and 5 bases from J; bases unmatched to any gene: 5. In germline, CDR1 is SGHDN, CDR2 FVKESK. The CDR3 covers 16 residues. The CDR3 nucleotides read TGTGCCAGCAGCCAATGGACTAGCGGGGACAAAGATACGCAGTATTTT. Encoded protein: CASSQWTSGDKDTQYF.

The chain carries TRBV2 and TRBJ2-1, with TRBD2 matching over 8 bases. In germline, CDR1 is SNHLY, CDR2 FYNNEI. The CDR3 covers 14 residues. After removal of 6 bases from V and 8 bases from J, the junction contained 9 bases not matched to a gene. In DNA form, the CDR3 reads TGTGCCAGCAGCACCGGGACTAGTGTCTATGAGCAGTTCTTC. This gives the protein CASSTGTSVYEQFF.

V usage is TRBV7-8 and J usage is TRBJ1-1, with 7 bases matching TRBD1. Trimming took 6 bases from V and 7 from J; bases not matched to a gene: 11. Germline CDR1 SGHVS, CDR2 FQNEAQ. The CDR3 loop spans 14 amino acids. The DNA for the CDR3 is TGTGCCAGCAGTTTTTCGACAGGGAAAGGTGAAGCTTTCTTT. Translated, it gives CASSFSTGKGEAFF.